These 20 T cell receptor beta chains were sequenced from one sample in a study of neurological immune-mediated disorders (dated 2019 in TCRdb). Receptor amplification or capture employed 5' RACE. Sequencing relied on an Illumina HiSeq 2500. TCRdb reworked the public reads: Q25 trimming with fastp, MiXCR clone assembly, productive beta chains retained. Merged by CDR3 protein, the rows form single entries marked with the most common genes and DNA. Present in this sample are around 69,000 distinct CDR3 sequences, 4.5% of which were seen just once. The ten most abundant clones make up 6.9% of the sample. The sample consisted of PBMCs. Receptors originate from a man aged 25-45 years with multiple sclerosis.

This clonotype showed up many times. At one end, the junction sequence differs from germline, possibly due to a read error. The CDR3 reads CASSSWGRGRELNF. The CDR3 bases are TGTGCCAGCAGCTCCTGGGGCCGGGGGCGCGAATTAAATTTT. V and J are TRBV7-6 and TRBJ1-3; weak D call: TRBD1 (6 bases). This CDR3 has 14 amino acids. CDR1 is SGHVS and CDR2 is FNYEAQ in the germline V gene.

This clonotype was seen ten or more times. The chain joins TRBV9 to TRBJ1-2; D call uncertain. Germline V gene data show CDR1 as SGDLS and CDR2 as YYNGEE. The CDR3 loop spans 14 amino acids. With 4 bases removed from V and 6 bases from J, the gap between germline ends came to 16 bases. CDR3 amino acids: CASSPFSSTDGYTF. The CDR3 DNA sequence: TGTGCCAGCAGCCCTTTCAGCAGTACGGATGGCTACACCTTC.

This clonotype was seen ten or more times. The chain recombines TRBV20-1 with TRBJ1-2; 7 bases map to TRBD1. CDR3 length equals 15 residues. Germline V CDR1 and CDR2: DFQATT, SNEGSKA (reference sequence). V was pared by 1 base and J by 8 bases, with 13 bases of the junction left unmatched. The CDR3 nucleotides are TGCAGTGCTAGAGGCGGGACAGACTCTCTTCGGGGCTACACCTTC. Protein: CSARGGTDSLRGYTF.

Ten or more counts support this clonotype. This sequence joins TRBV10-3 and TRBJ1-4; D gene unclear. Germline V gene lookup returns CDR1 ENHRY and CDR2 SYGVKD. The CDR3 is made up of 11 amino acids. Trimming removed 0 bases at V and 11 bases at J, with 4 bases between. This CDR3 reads CAISESEKLFF. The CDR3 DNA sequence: TGTGCCATCAGTGAGTCCGAGAAACTGTTTTTT.

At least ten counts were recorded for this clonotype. For the CDR3, the DNA is TGCGCCAGCAGTGAAAGTTGGGCTAGCGGGGGGTCCACAGATACGCAGTATTTT. Translated: CASSESWASGGSTDTQYF. The chain combines TRBV10-2 with TRBJ2-3; 11 bases map to TRBD2. This CDR3 comprises 18 residues. The ends lost 3 bases at V and 2 bases at J; junction bases unmatched: 10. Germline values: CDR1 WSHSY, CDR2 SAAADI.

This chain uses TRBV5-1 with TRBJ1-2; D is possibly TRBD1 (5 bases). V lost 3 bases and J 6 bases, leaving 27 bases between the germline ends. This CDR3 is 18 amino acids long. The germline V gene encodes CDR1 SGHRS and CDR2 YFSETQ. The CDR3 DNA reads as TGCGCCAGCAGCTCCCGAGGTAGCTCCCAAGGGGCCCGAGATGGCTACACCTTC. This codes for CASSSRGSSQGARDGYTF.

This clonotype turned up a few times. The CDR3 is CASSGRDRTYEQYF. The CDR3 DNA sequence: TGTGCCAGCAGTGGGCGGGACAGAACCTACGAGCAGTACTTC. This sequence joins TRBV6-1 and TRBJ2-7; TRBD1 might be the D (7 bases). CDR3 length: 14 residues. Germline CDR1 and CDR2: MNHNS and SASEGT. Trimming removed 4 bases at V and 2 bases at J, with 12 bases between.

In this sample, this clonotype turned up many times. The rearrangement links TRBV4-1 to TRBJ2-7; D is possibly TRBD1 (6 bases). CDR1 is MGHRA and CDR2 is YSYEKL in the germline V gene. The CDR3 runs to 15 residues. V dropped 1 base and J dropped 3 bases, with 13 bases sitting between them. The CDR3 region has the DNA TGCGCCAGCAGCCAAGGCAGGGGAAGCGGCTACGAGCAGTACTTC. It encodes CASSQGRGSGYEQYF.

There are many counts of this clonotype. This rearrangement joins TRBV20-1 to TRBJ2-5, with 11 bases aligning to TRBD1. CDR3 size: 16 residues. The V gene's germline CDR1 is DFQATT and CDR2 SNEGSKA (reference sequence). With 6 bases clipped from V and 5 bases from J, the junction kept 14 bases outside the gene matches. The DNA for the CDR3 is TGCAGTGCGCCGCCAGTAGGACAGGGGGCTTTGGAGACCCAGTACTTC. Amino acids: CSAPPVGQGALETQYF.

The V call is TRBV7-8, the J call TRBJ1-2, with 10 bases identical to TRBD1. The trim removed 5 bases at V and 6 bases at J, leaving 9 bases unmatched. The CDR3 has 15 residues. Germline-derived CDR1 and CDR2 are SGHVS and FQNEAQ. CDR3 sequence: CASSKRTGGVNGYTF. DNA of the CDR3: TGTGCCAGCAGCAAAAGGACAGGGGGGGTTAATGGCTACACCTTC.

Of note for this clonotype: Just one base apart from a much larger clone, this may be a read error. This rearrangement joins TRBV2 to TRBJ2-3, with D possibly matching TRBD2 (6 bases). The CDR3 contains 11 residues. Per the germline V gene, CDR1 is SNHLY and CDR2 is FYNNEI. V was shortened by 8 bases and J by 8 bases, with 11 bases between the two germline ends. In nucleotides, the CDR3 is TGTGCCAGCCACAAGGGAGGTACGCAGTATTTT. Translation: CASHKGGTQYF.

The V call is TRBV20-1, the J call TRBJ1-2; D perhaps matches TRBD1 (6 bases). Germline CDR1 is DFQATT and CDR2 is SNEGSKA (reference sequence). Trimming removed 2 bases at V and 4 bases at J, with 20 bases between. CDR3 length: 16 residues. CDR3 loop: CSARKSQGRPGYGYTF. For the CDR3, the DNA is TGCAGTGCTAGAAAGTCCCAGGGGAGACCGGGCTATGGCTACACCTTC.

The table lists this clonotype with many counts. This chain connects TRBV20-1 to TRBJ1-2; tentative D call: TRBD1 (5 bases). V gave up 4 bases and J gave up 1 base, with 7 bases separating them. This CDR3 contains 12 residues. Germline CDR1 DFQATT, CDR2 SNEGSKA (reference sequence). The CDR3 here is CSATGNNYGYTF. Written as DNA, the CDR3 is TGCAGTGCTACAGGGAATAACTATGGCTACACCTTC.

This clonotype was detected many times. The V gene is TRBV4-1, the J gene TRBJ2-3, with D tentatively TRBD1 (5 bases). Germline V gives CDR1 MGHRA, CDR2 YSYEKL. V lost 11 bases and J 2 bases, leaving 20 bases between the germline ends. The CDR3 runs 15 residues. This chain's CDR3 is CAATVVPGPTDTQYF. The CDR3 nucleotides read TGCGCCGCAACGGTGGTCCCAGGGCCCACAGATACGCAGTATTTT.

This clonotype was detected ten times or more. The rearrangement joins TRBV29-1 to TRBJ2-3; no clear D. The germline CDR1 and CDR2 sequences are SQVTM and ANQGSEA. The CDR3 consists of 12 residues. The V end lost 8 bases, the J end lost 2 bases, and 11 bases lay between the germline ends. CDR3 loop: CSFGETTDTQYF. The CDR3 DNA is TGCAGCTTCGGCGAGACCACAGATACGCAGTATTTT.

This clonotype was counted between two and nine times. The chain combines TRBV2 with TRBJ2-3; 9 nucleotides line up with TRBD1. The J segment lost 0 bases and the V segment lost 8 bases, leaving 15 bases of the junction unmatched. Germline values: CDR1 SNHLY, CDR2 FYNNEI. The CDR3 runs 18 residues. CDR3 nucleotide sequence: TGTGCCAGCCGAGTTATAACGACAGGGGGGTTAAGCACAGATACGCAGTATTTT. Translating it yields CASRVITTGGLSTDTQYF.

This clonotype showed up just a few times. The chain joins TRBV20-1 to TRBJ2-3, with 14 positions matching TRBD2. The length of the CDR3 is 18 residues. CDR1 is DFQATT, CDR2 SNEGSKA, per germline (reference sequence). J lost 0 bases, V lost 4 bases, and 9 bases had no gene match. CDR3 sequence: CSATHYGTSGGSTDTQYF. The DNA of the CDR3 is TGCAGTGCTACCCACTACGGGACTAGCGGGGGTAGCACAGATACGCAGTATTTT.

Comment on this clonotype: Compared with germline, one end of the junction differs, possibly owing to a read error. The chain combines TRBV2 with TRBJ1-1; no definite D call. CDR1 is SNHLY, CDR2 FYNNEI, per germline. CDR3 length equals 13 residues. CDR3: CASSEGLNTKAFF. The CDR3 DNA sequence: TGTGCCAGCAGTGAAGGGCTGAACACTAAAGCTTTCTTT.

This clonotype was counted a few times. In DNA, the CDR3 is TGTGCCAGCAGCCGATCCCTAGCGGGGGGAAGCACAGATACGCAGTATTTT. It yields the protein CASSRSLAGGSTDTQYF. The V and J genes are TRBV12-3 or TRBV12-4 and TRBJ2-3; 11 bases match TRBD2. V shed 6 bases, J shed 0 bases, and the junction held 8 bases outside the gene matches. The CDR3 extends over 17 amino acids.

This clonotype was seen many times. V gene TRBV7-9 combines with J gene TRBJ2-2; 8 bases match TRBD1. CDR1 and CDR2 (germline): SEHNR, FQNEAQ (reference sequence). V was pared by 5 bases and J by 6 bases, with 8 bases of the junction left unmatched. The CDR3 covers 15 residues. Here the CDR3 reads CASSEDRVEPGELFF. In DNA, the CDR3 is TGTGCCAGCAGCGAGGACAGGGTCGAGCCCGGGGAGCTGTTTTTT.